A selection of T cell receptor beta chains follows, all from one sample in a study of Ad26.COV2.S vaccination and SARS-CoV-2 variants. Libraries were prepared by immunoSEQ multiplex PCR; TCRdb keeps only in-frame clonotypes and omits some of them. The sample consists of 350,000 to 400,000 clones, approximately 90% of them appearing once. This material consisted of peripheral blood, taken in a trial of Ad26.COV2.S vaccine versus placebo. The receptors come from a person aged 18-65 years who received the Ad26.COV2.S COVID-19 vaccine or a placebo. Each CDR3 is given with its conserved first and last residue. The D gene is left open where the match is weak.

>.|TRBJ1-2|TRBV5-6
TGTGCCAGCAGCATCCCTGGGGTTACCTATGGCTACACCTTC
CASSIPGVTYGYTF
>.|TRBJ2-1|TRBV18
TGTGCCAGCTCACCATCTGGTCGTGAGCAGTTCTTC
CASSPSGREQFF
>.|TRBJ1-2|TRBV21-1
TGTGCCAGCAGCAAAGTCCCAATCCGTCAGCCTAACTATGGCTACACCTTC
CASSKVPIRQPNYGYTF
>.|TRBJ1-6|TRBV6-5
TGTGCCAGCAAGACCCTCGCCCAGAATAATTCACCCCTCCACTTT
CASKTLAQNNSPLHF
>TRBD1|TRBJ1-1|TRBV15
TGTGCCACCAGCAGATATCGACAGGGACGAACTGAAGCTTTCTTT
CATSRYRQGRTEAFF
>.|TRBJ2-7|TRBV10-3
TGTGCCATCAGGGACTCCTCCTACGAGCAGTACTTC
CAIRDSSYEQYF
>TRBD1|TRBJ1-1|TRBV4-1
TGCGCCAGCAGCCAAGTGGGGGTGCGGGACAAGGGGGCGACTGAAGCTTTCTTT
CASSQVGVRDKGATEAFF
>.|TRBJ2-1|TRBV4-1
TGCGCCAGCAGCCAAGATACTCTTGATCGGGTCCACAATGAGCAGTTCTTC
CASSQDTLDRVHNEQFF
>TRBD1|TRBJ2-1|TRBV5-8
TGTGCCAGCAGCCTTCAGGGGGCTGGAGATGAGCAGTTCTTC
CASSLQGAGDEQFF
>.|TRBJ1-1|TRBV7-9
TGTGCCAGCAGCTTAGAGTACAGGCTGAACGCTGAAGCTTTCTTT
CASSLEYRLNAEAFF